A selection of T cell receptor beta chains follows, all from one sample in a study of CD8 T cells in Susac syndrome. TCRdb reprocessed the immunoSEQ multiplex PCR reads with MiXCR, giving one entry per CDR3 protein. The repertoire holds about 170,000 distinct CDR3 sequences, with roughly 95% as singletons. The sequencing sample was made of CD4+ T cells from PBMCs. Receptor source: a human donor with Susac syndrome. Each CDR3 is given with its conserved first and last residue. D genes are given only for firm matches. Rows may omit the clone size; those that give it use once, few, many or a size class.

>NA|TRBJ2-2|NA|TRBV30
CAWRLSGTRYTGELFF
TGTGCCTGGAGACTAAGTGGGACACGTTACACCGGGGAGCTGTTTTTT
>NA|TRBJ1-4|NA|TRBV6-5
CASSPTGFNEKLFF
TGTGCCAGCAGTCCGACCGGATTTAATGAAAAACTGTTTTTT
>NA|TRBJ2-5|NA|TRBV7-2
CASSLATMATQYF
TGTGCCAGCAGCTTAGCCACGATGGCGACCCAGTACTTC
>NA|TRBJ1-4|NA|TRBV29-1
CSAGGMRPTNEKLFF
TGCAGCGCCGGCGGGATGCGCCCAACTAATGAAAAACTGTTTTTT
>NA|TRBJ1-2|TRBD1|TRBV4-3
CASSRSRTGNYGYTF
TGCGCCAGCAGCCGGAGTAGGACAGGGAACTATGGCTACACCTTC
>few|TRBJ2-1|TRBD1|TRBV3-1
CASSLQGLYNEQFF
TGTGCCAGCAGTTTACAGGGGTTGTACAATGAGCAGTTCTTC
>NA|TRBJ2-5|NA|TRBV30
CAWSGGTQYF
TGTGCCTGGAGTGGGGGGACCCAGTACTTC
>NA|TRBJ1-3|NA|TRBV9
CASSVVDSTSGNTIYF
TGTGCCAGCAGCGTAGTCGACAGTACCTCTGGAAACACCATATATTTT
>NA|TRBJ2-1|NA|TRBV7-9
CASSLADNEQFF
TGTGCCAGCAGCTTAGCGGACAATGAGCAGTTCTTC
>NA|TRBJ1-6|NA|TRBV14
CASSQGGVGEGSPLHF
TGTGCCAGCAGCCAAGGAGGGGTAGGAGAAGGTTCACCCCTCCACTTT
>NA|TRBJ1-6|TRBD1|TRBV3-1
CASSQDLPGQANSPLHF
TGTGCCAGCAGCCAAGATTTGCCGGGACAGGCGAATTCACCCCTCCACTTT
>NA|TRBJ2-5|NA|TRBV7-2
CASSSNTQGWETQYF
TGTGCCAGCAGCTCCAACACACAGGGTTGGGAGACCCAGTACTTC
>NA|TRBJ2-2|NA|TRBV15
CATSLDRFTGELFF
TGTGCCACCAGCTTAGACAGGTTCACCGGGGAGCTGTTTTTT
>NA|TRBJ1-5|TRBD1|TRBV7-2
CASSRGTAYSNQPQHF
TGTGCCAGCAGCCGAGGGACAGCCTATAGCAATCAGCCCCAGCATTTT
>NA|TRBJ2-1|NA|TRBV29-1
CSVGQSSGNEQFF
TGCAGCGTTGGTCAGTCGTCGGGAAATGAGCAGTTCTTC
>NA|TRBJ1-1|NA|TRBV29-1
CSAQGFTEAFF
TGCAGCGCTCAAGGGTTTACTGAAGCTTTCTTT
>NA|TRBJ1-3|TRBD1|TRBV12-3/TRBV12-4
CASSPDRGSGNTIYF
TGTGCCAGCAGCCCCGACAGGGGATCTGGAAACACCATATATTTT
>NA|TRBJ2-3|NA|TRBV29-1
CSVGPTGTSTDTQYF
TGCAGCGTTGGTCCAACAGGGACTTCCACAGATACGCAGTATTTT
>once|TRBJ2-7|NA|TRBV5-1
CASSLDGQRAYEQYF
TGCGCCAGCAGCTTGGATGGGCAGAGAGCCTACGAGCAGTACTTC
>NA|TRBJ2-1|NA|TRBV19
CASRGLLAYEQFF
TGTGCCAGTAGAGGACTCCTGGCGTATGAGCAGTTCTTC
>NA|TRBJ2-1|NA|TRBV2
CASSNYEGSNEQFF
TGTGCCAGCAGTAACTATGAGGGCAGCAATGAGCAGTTCTTC
>once|TRBJ2-7|NA|TRBV6-2/TRBV6-3
CASSSRTQVSTRYEQYF
TGTGCCAGCAGCTCAAGGACACAGGTTTCCACCCGCTACGAGCAGTACTTC
>NA|TRBJ1-2|NA|TRBV29-1
CSVAGDRGNYGYTF
TGCAGCGTTGCTGGTGACAGAGGCAACTATGGCTACACCTTC
>once|TRBJ1-2|TRBD1|TRBV6-6
CASSYSDRGTYTF
TGTGCCAGCAGTTACTCGGACAGGGGTACCTACACCTTC
>NA|TRBJ1-2|NA|TRBV28
CASRPYGASRGYTF
TGTGCCAGCAGGCCTTATGGGGCCTCTCGGGGCTACACCTTC
>NA|TRBJ2-3|NA|TRBV24-1
CATSDSRLVDTQYF
TGTGCCACCAGTGACTCCCGGCTAGTGGATACGCAGTATTTT
>NA|TRBJ2-1|NA|TRBV5-4
CASRGGIGQSSYNEQFF
TGTGCCAGCAGGGGGGGCATTGGACAGAGCTCCTACAATGAGCAGTTCTTC
>NA|TRBJ2-5|NA|TRBV4-2
CASSQELNPQETQYF
TGTGCCAGCAGCCAAGAACTTAACCCCCAAGAGACCCAGTACTTC
>NA|TRBJ2-7|TRBD2|TRBV6-2/TRBV6-3
CASSYSGLAGPPRSLEQYF
TGTGCCAGCAGTTACTCTGGACTAGCGGGACCCCCCCGATCGTTGGAGCAGTACTTC
>once|TRBJ2-1|TRBD2|TRBV5-1
CASRGGLAGGLQRNEQFF
TGCGCCAGCAGAGGCGGTCTAGCGGGGGGGCTCCAAAGAAATGAGCAGTTCTTC
>NA|TRBJ1-6|NA|TRBV4-3
CASSQDYAGSSYNSPLHF
TGCGCCAGCAGCCAAGACTACGCAGGGTCCTCCTATAATTCACCCCTCCACTTT
>once|TRBJ2-3|NA|TRBV20-1
CSASGDADTQYF
TGCAGTGCTAGCGGGGATGCGGATACGCAGTATTTT
>NA|TRBJ2-6|TRBD2|TRBV6-1
CASSWVGLAGAGANVLTF
TGTGCCAGCAGCTGGGTTGGACTAGCGGGGGCTGGGGCCAACGTCCTGACTTTC
>NA|TRBJ1-2|NA|TRBV6-2/TRBV6-3
CASSYGTYGYTF
TGTGCCAGCAGTTACGGCACCTATGGCTACACCTTC
>NA|TRBJ2-3|NA|TRBV6-2/TRBV6-3
CASSYPGLRTQYF
TGTGCCAGCAGTTACCCGGGACTGCGTACGCAGTATTTT
>NA|TRBJ2-7|TRBD2|TRBV28
CASTSSSGGSYEQYF
TGTGCCAGCACCTCTTCTAGCGGAGGTTCCTACGAGCAGTACTTC
>NA|TRBJ2-3|TRBD1|TRBV2
CASSTGQAILTDTQYF
TGTGCCAGCAGTACAGGACAGGCCATACTCACAGATACGCAGTATTTT
>NA|TRBJ1-2|NA|TRBV20-1
CSEHRRGGGYTF
TGCAGTGAGCACAGGCGAGGGGGTGGCTACACCTTC
>NA|TRBJ2-3|TRBD1|TRBV29-1
CSADRQGRTDTQYF
TGCAGCGCTGACCGACAGGGTAGGACAGATACGCAGTATTTT
>NA|TRBJ2-7|TRBD1|TRBV4-3
CASSQGTGTGSYEQYF
TGCGCCAGCAGCCAAGGTACCGGGACAGGTTCTTACGAGCAGTACTTC
>NA|TRBJ1-2|TRBD1|TRBV20-1
CSARIPQGNYGYTF
TGCAGTGCCCGAATCCCACAGGGGAACTATGGCTACACCTTC
>NA|TRBJ1-6|NA|TRBV9
CASSVGGVNSPLHF
TGTGCCAGCAGCGTAGGGGGGGTTAATTCACCCCTCCACTTT
>NA|TRBJ2-1|TRBD1|TRBV7-2
CASSRGTGRNEQFF
TGTGCCAGCAGCCGAGGGACAGGGCGGAATGAGCAGTTCTTC
>once|TRBJ2-1|TRBD2|TRBV29-1
CSVGTSGGLNEQFF
TGCAGCGTGGGGACTAGCGGGGGCCTCAATGAGCAGTTCTTC
>NA|TRBJ2-1|NA|TRBV3-1
CASSLGQGVHNEQFF
TGTGCCAGCAGCCTCGGGCAGGGTGTGCACAATGAGCAGTTCTTC
>NA|TRBJ2-1|TRBD1|TRBV13
CASSRGQGWAEQFF
TGTGCCAGCAGCCGTGGACAGGGGTGGGCTGAGCAGTTCTTC
>NA|TRBJ2-1|NA|TRBV29-1
CSGMGGYEQFF
TGCAGCGGCATGGGGGGCTATGAGCAGTTCTTC
>NA|TRBJ1-1|NA|TRBV27
CASSQGQGAFF
TGTGCCAGCAGCCAGGGACAAGGAGCTTTCTTT
>NA|TRBJ2-1|NA|TRBV28
CASATNVLNEQFF
TGTGCCAGCGCGACCAACGTCCTCAATGAGCAGTTCTTC
>NA|TRBJ2-2|TRBD2|TRBV2
CASPHGTSGIRPGELFF
TGTGCCAGCCCCCACGGGACTAGCGGAATTAGGCCCGGGGAGCTGTTTTTT
>NA|TRBJ1-5|NA|TRBV19
CASSLPLTGKGQPQHF
TGTGCCAGTAGTCTTCCCCTTACAGGGAAGGGACAGCCCCAGCATTTT
>NA|TRBJ2-5|TRBD2|TRBV12-3/TRBV12-4
CASSSLAVQETQYF
TGTGCCAGCAGCTCACTAGCGGTGCAAGAGACCCAGTACTTC
>NA|TRBJ1-5|NA|TRBV7-2
CASSLALDRNQPQHF
TGTGCCAGCAGCTTAGCCCTCGACAGAAATCAGCCCCAGCATTTT
>once|TRBJ1-1|TRBD1|TRBV19
CAIHPRQGQGTEAFF
TGTGCCATCCACCCTAGACAGGGTCAAGGCACTGAAGCTTTCTTT
>NA|TRBJ2-5|NA|TRBV7-2
CASSLPGRWETQYF
TGTGCCAGCAGCTTACCGGGGCGGTGGGAGACCCAGTACTTC
>NA|TRBJ2-7|NA|TRBV20-1
CSAGTPAVGHEQYF
TGCAGTGCTGGAACGCCCGCCGTGGGCCACGAGCAGTACTTC
>few|TRBJ2-6|NA|TRBV6-5
CASSGANVLTF
TGTGCCAGCTCTGGGGCCAACGTCCTGACTTTC
>NA|TRBJ2-7|NA|TRBV30
CAWSDPYEQYF
TGTGCCTGGAGTGACCCCTACGAGCAGTACTTC
>NA|TRBJ2-5|TRBD2|TRBV14
CASSSRGGFWTQYF
TGTGCCAGCAGTTCCCGCGGGGGATTCTGGACCCAGTACTTC